Listed here are 25 T cell receptor beta chains from one sample, sequenced in a study of blood T cell repertoires in COVID-19. The data were produced by immunoSEQ multiplex PCR, yet TCRdb's version contains in-frame clones alone and is incomplete. Here the sample spans approximately 50,000 clones, 80% to 90% being singletons. The sample comprised peripheral blood. Receptors originate from a woman older than 75 with acute or convalescent COVID-19.

DNA for the CDR3: TGTGCCAGTACGGGGGTCACTGAAGCTTTCTTT. Protein sequence: CASTGVTEAFF. V gene TRBV19 combines with J gene TRBJ1-1, with D possibly TRBD1 on 5 matching bases. The CDR3 spans 11 residues. Germline V gene lookup returns CDR1 LNHDA and CDR2 SQIVND (reference sequence). The V end lost 7 bases, the J end lost 4 bases, and 7 bases lay between the germline ends.

The J gene is TRBJ1-2, the V gene TRBV6-5; TRBD1 aligns across 10 bases. Trimming cost V 6 bases and J 8 bases; bases outside gene matches: 12. The length of the CDR3 is 15 residues. The V gene's germline CDR1 is MNHEY and CDR2 SVGAGI. The CDR3 DNA reads as TGTGCCAGCAGCCGCGAGCCGGGACAGGGGTTAGGCTACACCTTC. Amino acid sequence: CASSREPGQGLGYTF.

As concerns this clone: A read error may produce the germline difference seen at one junction end. The chain is built from TRBV2 and TRBJ1-1; D not resolved. CDR3 length: 10 residues. CDR1 and CDR2 from the germline V gene are SNHLY and FYNNEI. The CDR3 sequence: CASSLNTPSF. The CDR3, as DNA: TGTGCCAGCAGTTTAAACACCCCTTCTTTT.

V usage is TRBV5-1 and J usage is TRBJ2-3, with 13 bases identical to TRBD2. CDR1 SGHRS and CDR2 YFSETQ come from the germline V gene. V shed 0 bases and J 12 bases; nucleotides not matched to a gene: 4. The CDR3 is made up of 14 amino acids. The CDR3 region has the DNA TGCGCCAGCAGCTTGGAGGGACTAGCGGGGAGACAGTATTTT. Translation gives CASSLEGLAGRQYF. Full variable domain (outside the CDR3, taken from reference TRBV5-1 and TRBJ2-3): KAGVTQTPRYLIKTRGQQVTLSCSPISGHRSVSWYQQTPGQGLQFLFEYFSETQRNKGNFPGRFSGRQFSNSRSEMNVSTLELGDSALYLCASSLEGLAGRQYFGPGTRLTVL.

This sequence joins TRBV6-2 or TRBV6-3 and TRBJ1-1; TRBD1 might be the D (5 bases). The CDR3 runs to 14 residues. Germline V gives CDR1 MNHEY, CDR2 SVGEGT. V was pared by 2 bases and J by 0 bases, with 7 bases between. CDR3 sequence (DNA): TGTGCCAGCAGTTACGGGGGGGTGAACACTGAAGCTTTCTTT. This sequence encodes CASSYGGVNTEAFF.

The chain couples TRBV5-5 to TRBJ1-3; 9 nucleotides agree with TRBD1. Germline lookup yields CDR1 SGHKS and CDR2 YYEKEE (reference sequence). Trimming at V came to 4 bases and at J to 3 bases, leaving 8 bases not matched to a gene. This CDR3 has 16 amino acids. CDR3 loop: CASSDLRDRVGNTIYF. As DNA, the CDR3 is TGTGCCAGCAGCGATCTACGGGACAGGGTTGGAAACACCATATATTTT.

The table lists this clone with a count of one. The CDR3 reads CASSRRQGGLYNEQFF. In DNA, the CDR3 is TGTGCCAGCAGCCGCCGACAGGGCGGCCTATACAATGAGCAGTTCTTC. The chain combines TRBV11-2 with TRBJ2-1, with 7 bases that match TRBD1. CDR1 is SGHAT, CDR2 FQNNGV, per germline. V was clipped by 5 bases and J by 4 bases; unmatched bases: 11. This CDR3 has 16 residues.

The chain combines TRBV2 with TRBJ2-2; D gene unclear. V was pared by 5 bases and J by 2 bases, with 9 bases between. The CDR3 is made up of 14 amino acids. Looked up from germline, CDR1 is SNHLY and CDR2 is FYNNEI. The CDR3 spells CASSQQKNTGELFF. The CDR3 coding sequence is TGTGCCAGCAGTCAACAGAAAAACACCGGGGAGCTGTTTTTT.

The chain has TRBV10-3 and TRBJ2-1, with 9 bases identical to TRBD2. Germline CDR1 ENHRY, CDR2 SYGVKD. There are 14 residues in the CDR3. Trimming at V came to 10 bases and at J to 4 bases, leaving 8 bases not matched to a gene. For the CDR3, the DNA is TGTGCCACCTCGCCAGCGGGGGGATACAATGAGCAGTTCTTC. Translating gives CATSPAGGYNEQFF.

Concerning this clone: The sample carries other DNA sequences with the same CDR3. The gene calls are TRBV15 and TRBJ2-7; no clear D. CDR3 size: 12 residues. The germline V gene has CDR1 LNHNV and CDR2 YYDKDF (reference sequence). The V end was cut by 6 bases, the J end by 0 bases, with 6 bases between. CDR3 nucleotides: TGTGCCACCAGTCCCAACTCCTACGAGCAGTACTTC. It specifies CATSPNSYEQYF.

The chain couples TRBV15 to TRBJ2-1; no clear D. V was shortened by 1 base and J by 8 bases, with 9 bases between the two germline ends. The germline V gene encodes CDR1 LNHNV and CDR2 YYDKDF (reference sequence). The CDR3 consists of 13 residues. CDR3 DNA: TGTGCCACCAGCAGAGGTTCTGCGGATGAGCAGTTCTTC. The encoded protein is CATSRGSADEQFF.

The chain recombines TRBV19 with TRBJ2-3; a possible D gene is TRBD1 (5 bases). The length of the CDR3 is 12 residues. From germline, CDR1 is LNHDA and CDR2 SQIVND (reference sequence). Trimming took 7 bases from V and 5 from J, leaving 10 bases between them. CDR3 nucleotides: TGTGCCAGTAATCAGGGTGGAGATACGCAGTATTTT. Translating gives CASNQGGDTQYF. The whole variable domain, filled in from reference TRBV19 and TRBJ2-3, reads DGGITQSPKYLFRKEGQNVTLSCEQNLNHDAMYWYRQDPGQGLRLIYYSQIVNDFQKGDIAEGYSVSREKKESFPLTVTSAQKNPTAFYLCASNQGGDTQYFGPGTRLTVL.

The V and J genes are TRBV12-3 or TRBV12-4 and TRBJ1-2; 8 bases line up with TRBD1. The CDR3 runs 13 residues. Germline trimming cut 6 bases from V and 4 bases from J; bases unmatched to any gene: 4. The CDR3 spells CASSPGQVYGYTF. The CDR3 region has the DNA TGTGCCAGCAGCCCGGGACAGGTCTATGGCTACACCTTC.

The chain has TRBV7-9 and TRBJ2-1; D possibly corresponds to TRBD1 (5 bases). CDR3 length: 16 residues. CDR1 and CDR2 from the germline V gene are SEHNR and FQNEAQ (reference sequence). V lost 2 bases and J 5 bases, leaving 16 bases between the germline ends. CDR3 protein: CASSLPRTDNDNEQFF. For the CDR3, the DNA is TGTGCCAGCAGCTTACCCCGAACGGACAATGACAATGAGCAGTTCTTC.

In the case of this clone: A junction end diverges from the germline sequence, so it may reflect a read error. V and J are TRBV6-5 and TRBJ1-1; D perhaps matches TRBD1 (6 bases). CDR1 is MNHEY and CDR2 is SVGAGI in the germline V gene. The CDR3 spans 13 residues. CDR3 amino acids: CASSFFRDTEAFF. The CDR3 DNA sequence: TGTGCCAGCAGTTTCTTCCGGGACACCGAAGCTTTCTTT.

The chain joins TRBV19 to TRBJ2-2, with 8 positions matching TRBD1. There are 16 residues in the CDR3. After removal of 7 bases from V and 6 bases from J, the junction contained 13 bases not matched to a gene. Looked up from germline, CDR1 is LNHDA and CDR2 is SQIVND (reference sequence). For the CDR3, the DNA is TGTGCCAGTACCTCGCTCCCCCAGGGGGCGGCCGGGGAGCTGTTTTTT. This codes for CASTSLPQGAAGELFF. The entire variable domain, with the rest obtained from reference TRBV19 and TRBJ2-2, is as follows: DGGITQSPKYLFRKEGQNVTLSCEQNLNHDAMYWYRQDPGQGLRLIYYSQIVNDFQKGDIAEGYSVSREKKESFPLTVTSAQKNPTAFYLCASTSLPQGAAGELFFGEGSRLTVL.

Remarks on this clone: Additional DNA sequences in this sample encode the identical CDR3. CDR3 DNA sequence: TGTGCCAGCAGCTTGAGCGGTGGTAATGAGCAGTTCTTC. Protein: CASSLSGGNEQFF. The chain employs TRBV7-9 and TRBJ2-1, with D possibly matching TRBD2 (5 bases). Trimming pared 3 bases from V and 7 bases from J, leaving 10 bases between. Germline V gene sequence: CDR1 SEHNR, CDR2 FQNEAQ (reference sequence). This CDR3 is built from 13 residues.

This sequence joins TRBV19 and TRBJ2-2; 7 bases align to TRBD2. Germline trimming cut 1 base from V and 2 bases from J; bases unmatched to any gene: 7. Germline V lookup: CDR1 LNHDA, CDR2 SQIVND (reference sequence). This CDR3 spans 17 amino acids. CDR3 in amino acids: CASSIGGLGVNTGELFF. The CDR3 DNA sequence: TGTGCCAGTAGTATAGGAGGACTAGGGGTTAACACCGGGGAGCTGTTTTTT.

The rearrangement uses TRBV12-3 or TRBV12-4 and TRBJ2-5; D perhaps matches TRBD2 (6 bases). The CDR3 extends over 13 amino acids. Trimming took off 3 bases at V and 7 bases at J, with 12 bases between the two ends. The CDR3 loop reads CASSLERRGTQYF. The DNA for the CDR3 is TGTGCCAGCAGTTTGGAAAGGCGGGGGACCCAGTACTTC.

The chain joins TRBV7-2 to TRBJ2-2; tentatively, D is TRBD1 (6 bases). CDR3 length: 14 residues. Trimming took off 5 bases at V and 3 bases at J, with 10 bases between the two ends. Germline V CDR1 and CDR2: SGHTA, FQGNSA. CDR3 loop: CASSRGTDTGELFF. The CDR3, as DNA: TGTGCCAGCAGCAGGGGGACGGACACCGGGGAGCTGTTTTTT. Combining the CDR3 with reference TRBV7-2 and TRBJ2-2 gives the whole variable domain GAGVSQSPSNKVTEKGKDVELRCDPISGHTALYWYRQSLGQGLEFLIYFQGNSAPDKSGLPSDRFSAERTGGSVSTLTIQRTQQEDSAVYLCASSRGTDTGELFFGEGSRLTVL.

The rearrangement links TRBV3-1 (or the pseudogene TRBV3-2) to TRBJ1-3; 8 bases are a match to TRBD1. This CDR3 comprises 16 residues. Germline V gene lookup returns CDR1 LGHDT and CDR2 YNNKEL (reference sequence). With 4 bases clipped from V and 4 bases from J, the junction kept 9 bases outside the gene matches. CDR3 DNA sequence: TGTGCCAGCAGCCGCAGGGGGCGCGTTGACGGAAACACCATATATTTT. This codes for CASSRRGRVDGNTIYF.

This rearrangement joins TRBV19 to TRBJ1-4, with TRBD1 matching 8 bases. This CDR3 is built from 16 residues. Losses at the gene ends were 5 bases for V and 6 bases for J; bases not matched to a gene: 11. Per germline, CDR1 LNHDA and CDR2 SQIVND (reference sequence). The CDR3 loop reads CASSSRTGRRDEKLFF. In nucleotides, the CDR3 is TGTGCCAGTAGTTCCCGGACAGGGCGACGGGATGAAAAACTGTTTTTT.

The rearrangement joins TRBV30 to TRBJ2-3, with D possibly matching TRBD2 (5 bases). The CDR3 contains 15 residues. Per the germline V gene, CDR1 is GTSNPN and CDR2 is SVGIG (reference sequence). Between the trimmed V and J ends, which lost 0 bases and 2 bases, there was a span of 12 bases. The CDR3 bases are TGTGCCTGGAGTGTAACTAGTCCTTACACAGATACGCAGTATTTT. This gives the protein CAWSVTSPYTDTQYF.

This rearrangement joins TRBV5-8 to TRBJ2-2; 11 positions agree with TRBD1. Germline V lookup: CDR1 SGHTS, CDR2 YDEGEE. This CDR3 comprises 15 residues. The trim removed 2 bases at V and 6 bases at J, leaving 3 bases unmatched. As DNA, the CDR3 is TGTGCCAGCAGCTTAGGACAGGGGGCCCCCGGGGAGCTGTTTTTT. This translates into CASSLGQGAPGELFF. Filled out from reference TRBV5-8 and TRBJ2-2, the complete variable domain reads EAGVTQSPTHLIKTRGQQATLRCSPISGHTSVYWYQQALGLGLQFLLWYDEGEERNRGNFPPRFSGRQFPNYSSELNVNALELEDSALYLCASSLGQGAPGELFFGEGSRLTVL.

The V gene is TRBV9, the J gene TRBJ2-5; no reliable D call. The germline V gene has CDR1 SGDLS and CDR2 YYNGEE. V gave up 4 bases and J gave up 1 base, with 8 bases separating them. This CDR3 comprises 13 residues. CDR3 DNA sequence: TGTGCCAGCAGCCTATCCCCCCAAGAGACCCAGTACTTC. Its protein is CASSLSPQETQYF.